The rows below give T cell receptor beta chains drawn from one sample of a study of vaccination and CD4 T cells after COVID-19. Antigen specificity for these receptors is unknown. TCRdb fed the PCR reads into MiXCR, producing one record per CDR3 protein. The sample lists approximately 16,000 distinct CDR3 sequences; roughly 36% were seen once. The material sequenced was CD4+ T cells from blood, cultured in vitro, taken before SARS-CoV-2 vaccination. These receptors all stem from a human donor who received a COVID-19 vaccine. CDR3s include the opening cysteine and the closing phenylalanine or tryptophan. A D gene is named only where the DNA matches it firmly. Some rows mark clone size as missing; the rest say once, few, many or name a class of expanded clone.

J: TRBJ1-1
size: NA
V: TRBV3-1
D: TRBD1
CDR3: CASSQDGQGYTEAFF
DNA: TGTGCCAGCAGCCAAGATGGACAGGGGTATACTGAAGCTTTCTTT

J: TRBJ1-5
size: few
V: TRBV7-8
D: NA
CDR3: CASSLGTAYSNQPQHF
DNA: TGTGCCAGCAGCTTAGGGACAGCCTATAGCAATCAGCCCCAGCATTTT

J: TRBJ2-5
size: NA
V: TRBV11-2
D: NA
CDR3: CASSFGFTETQYF
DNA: TGTGCCAGCAGCTTCGGTTTTACGGAGACCCAGTACTTC

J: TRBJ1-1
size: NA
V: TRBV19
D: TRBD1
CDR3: CAARDGQGEWTEAFF
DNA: TGTGCCGCTAGAGACGGACAGGGAGAATGGACTGAAGCTTTCTTT

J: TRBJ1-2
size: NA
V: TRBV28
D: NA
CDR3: CASSSGSGYGYTF
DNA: TGTGCCAGCAGTTCCGGCTCAGGGTATGGCTACACCTTC

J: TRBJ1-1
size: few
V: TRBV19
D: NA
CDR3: CASIRGPDTEAFF
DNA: TGTGCCAGTATCCGGGGACCAGACACTGAAGCTTTCTTT

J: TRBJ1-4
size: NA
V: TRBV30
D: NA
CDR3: CAWSVQANEKLFF
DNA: TGTGCCTGGAGTGTTCAGGCGAATGAAAAACTGTTTTTT

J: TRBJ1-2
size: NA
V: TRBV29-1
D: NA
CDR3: CSVSIKYGYTF
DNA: TGCAGCGTCTCTATCAAATATGGCTACACCTTC

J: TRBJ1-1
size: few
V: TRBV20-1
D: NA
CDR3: CSAYSANTEAFF
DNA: TGCAGTGCTTATTCAGCGAACACTGAAGCTTTCTTT

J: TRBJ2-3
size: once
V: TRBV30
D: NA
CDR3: CAWSVLGDGDHTQYF
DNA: TGTGCCTGGAGTGTACTGGGGGACGGGGACCATACGCAGTATTTT

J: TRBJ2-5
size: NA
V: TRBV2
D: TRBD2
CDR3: CATMGLAGGVRQETQYF
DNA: TGTGCCACTATGGGACTAGCGGGGGGAGTTCGCCAAGAGACCCAGTACTTC

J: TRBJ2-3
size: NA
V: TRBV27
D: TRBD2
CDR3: CASSSLRTSLSHGTQYF
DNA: TGTGCCAGCAGCTCCCTCCGGACTAGTCTATCACACGGTACGCAGTATTTT

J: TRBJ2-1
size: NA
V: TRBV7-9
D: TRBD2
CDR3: CASSPPPRASGGDNEQFF
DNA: TGTGCCAGCAGCCCCCCCCCCCGAGCTAGCGGGGGAGACAATGAGCAGTTCTTC

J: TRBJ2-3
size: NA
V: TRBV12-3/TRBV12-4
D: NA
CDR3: CASSAGTSLLDTQYF
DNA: TGTGCCAGCAGCGCCGGGACGTCCCTGTTGGATACGCAGTATTTT

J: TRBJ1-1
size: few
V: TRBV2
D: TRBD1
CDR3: CASSAQGADTEAFF
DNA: TGTGCCAGCAGCGCTCAGGGGGCCGACACTGAAGCTTTCTTT

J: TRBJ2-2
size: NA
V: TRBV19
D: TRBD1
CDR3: CASKGQGVSGELFF
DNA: TGTGCCAGTAAGGGACAGGGGGTTTCCGGGGAGCTGTTTTTT

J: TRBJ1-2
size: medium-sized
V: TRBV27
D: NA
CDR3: CASSSLRTRSTYGYTF
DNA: TGTGCCAGCAGTTCCCTCCGGACGAGGTCAACCTATGGCTACACCTTC

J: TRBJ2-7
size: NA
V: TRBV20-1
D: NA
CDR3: CSARGRLVLSYEQYF
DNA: TGCAGTGCTAGAGGGCGACTAGTATTATCCTACGAGCAGTACTTC

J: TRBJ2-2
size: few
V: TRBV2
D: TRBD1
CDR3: CASTHRQGYTGELFF
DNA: TGTGCCAGCACCCATAGACAGGGGTACACCGGGGAGCTGTTTTTT

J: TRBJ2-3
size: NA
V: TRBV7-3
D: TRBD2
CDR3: CASSFIAGADTQYF
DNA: TGTGCCAGCAGCTTTATAGCGGGGGCAGATACGCAGTATTTT

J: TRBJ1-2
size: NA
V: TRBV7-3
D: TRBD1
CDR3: CASNRQGGSERSEGYTF
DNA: TGTGCCAGCAACCGACAGGGAGGAAGCGAACGGAGCGAGGGCTACACCTTC

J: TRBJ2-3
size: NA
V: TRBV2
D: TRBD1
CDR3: CASSVPTGGYTDTQYF
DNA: TGTGCCAGCAGTGTCCCGACAGGGGGATACACAGATACGCAGTATTTT

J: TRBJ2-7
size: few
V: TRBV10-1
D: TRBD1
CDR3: CASSLPDRATYEQYF
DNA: TGCGCCAGCAGCCTGCCGGACAGGGCAACCTACGAGCAGTACTTC

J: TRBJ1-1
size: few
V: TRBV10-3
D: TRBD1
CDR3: CAISESEGGAKTEAFF
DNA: TGTGCCATCAGTGAGTCGGAAGGGGGCGCGAAGACTGAAGCTTTCTTT

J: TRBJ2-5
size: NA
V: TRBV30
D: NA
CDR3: CAWRGDHQETQYF
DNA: TGTGCCTGGAGGGGGGACCACCAAGAGACCCAGTACTTC

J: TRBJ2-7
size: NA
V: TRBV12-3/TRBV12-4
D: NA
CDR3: CASRPSAESYEQYF
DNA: TGTGCCAGCAGACCCTCGGCGGAATCCTACGAGCAGTACTTC

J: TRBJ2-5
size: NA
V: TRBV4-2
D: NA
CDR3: CASSQPSVGGQETQYF
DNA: TGTGCCAGCAGCCAACCCAGCGTAGGAGGTCAAGAGACCCAGTACTTC

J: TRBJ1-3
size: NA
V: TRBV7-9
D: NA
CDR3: CASSLFDGSGNTIYF
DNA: TGTGCCAGCAGCTTATTTGACGGCTCTGGAAACACCATATATTTT

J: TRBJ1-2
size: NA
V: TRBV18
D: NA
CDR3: CASSPAGRAYGYTF
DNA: TGTGCCAGCTCACCAGCAGGGCGAGCCTATGGCTACACCTTC

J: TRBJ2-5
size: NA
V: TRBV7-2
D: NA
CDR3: CASSLLTGWQETQYF
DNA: TGTGCCAGCAGCTTATTAACAGGGTGGCAAGAGACCCAGTACTTC

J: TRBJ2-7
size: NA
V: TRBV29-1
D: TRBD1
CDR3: CSVVVRDRVAEQYF
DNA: TGCAGCGTTGTAGTTCGGGACAGGGTAGCCGAGCAGTACTTC

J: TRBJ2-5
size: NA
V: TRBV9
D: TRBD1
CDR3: CASSVAQGGEETQYF
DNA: TGTGCCAGCAGCGTAGCACAGGGGGGTGAAGAGACCCAGTACTTC

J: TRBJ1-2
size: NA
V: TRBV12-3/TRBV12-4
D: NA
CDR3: CASTAIRFYGYTF
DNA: TGTGCCAGCACCGCGATAAGGTTTTATGGCTACACCTTC

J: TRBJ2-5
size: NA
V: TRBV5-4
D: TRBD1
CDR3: CASSNRDRDQETQYF
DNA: TGTGCCAGCAGCAACCGGGACAGGGATCAAGAGACCCAGTACTTC

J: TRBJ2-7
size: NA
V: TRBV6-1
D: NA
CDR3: CAITGEGGSYEQYF
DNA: TGTGCCATAACAGGGGAGGGCGGCTCCTACGAGCAGTACTTC

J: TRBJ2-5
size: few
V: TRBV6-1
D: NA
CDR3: CASSEIRGQQETQYF
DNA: TGTGCCAGCAGTGAAATTCGGGGGCAACAAGAGACCCAGTACTTC

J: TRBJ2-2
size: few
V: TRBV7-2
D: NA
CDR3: CASSLTRGTNTGELFF
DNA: TGTGCCAGCAGCTTAACCCGGGGGACGAACACCGGGGAGCTGTTTTTT

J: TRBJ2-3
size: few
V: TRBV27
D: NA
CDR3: CASSQRSTDTQYF
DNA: TGTGCCAGCAGTCAGAGAAGCACAGATACGCAGTATTTT

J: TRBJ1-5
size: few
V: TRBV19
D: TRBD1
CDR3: CASSRTGGSRQPQHF
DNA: TGTGCCAGTAGTAGAACAGGGGGCTCTCGGCAGCCCCAGCATTTT

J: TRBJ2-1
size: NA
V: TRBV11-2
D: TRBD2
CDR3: CASSLTGGGSNEQFF
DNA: TGTGCCAGCAGCTTAACGGGCGGGGGAAGCAATGAGCAGTTCTTC

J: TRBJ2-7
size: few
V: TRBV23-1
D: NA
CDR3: CASSMRGHPFFSYEQYF
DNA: TGCGCCAGCAGTATGAGAGGACACCCCTTCTTTTCCTACGAGCAGTACTTC

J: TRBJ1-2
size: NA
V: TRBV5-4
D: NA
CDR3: CASSLPDRNYGYTF
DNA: TGTGCCAGCAGCTTGCCGGATCGGAACTATGGCTACACCTTC